This TCR beta chain was recovered during a study of graft-versus-host responses after intestinal transplantation (dated by TCRdb to the early 2020s). Broadly, across the study: The transplants that recipients got were multivisceral, liver-intestinal, or isolated intestinal. Every recipient was given anti-thymocyte globulin induction, then maintenance tacrolimus and steroids for about 3 years. After intestinal transplantation, graft-versus-host and host-versus-graft alloreactive T cell clones were followed in the graft, circulation and bone marrow using bulk TCR-beta CDR3 sequencing. To identify alloreactive clones, pre-transplant mixed lymphocyte reaction products were sequenced and then compared with unstimulated pre-transplant donor and recipient T cells. A cohort of fewer than 25 intestinal transplant recipients, including one retransplant, was enrolled, and 3 patients lacking pretransplant specimens were excluded. Donor T cell macrochimerism was defined as a peak of at least 4% donor T cells among recipient peripheral blood mononuclear cells. Rather than going through the commercial service, samples from a few later patients were sequenced in-house on an Illumina MiSeq and processed with MiXCR.

Receptors were amplified or captured by the immunoSEQ multiplex PCR assay. For most patients, genomic DNA was isolated using the Qiagen DNeasy Blood and Tissue Kit and was shipped frozen to Adaptive Biotechnologies for TCR sequencing. High-throughput TCR-beta CDR3 sequencing of genomic DNA from most patients was performed by Adaptive Biotechnologies. Turning to the authors' computational methods: TCR sequencing data were retrieved from Adaptive's ImmunoSEQ software for 15 to 20 patients, whereas a few other patients were processed with MiXCR and VDJtools. CD4 versus CD8 sorting errors were corrected by removing sequences found in both subsets at a frequency ratio below 5:1. Because the origin of CDR3 nucleotide sequences shared between donor and recipient could not be assigned, those sequences were removed. Alloreactive clones required at least 2-fold expansion over unstimulated cells and minimum CFSE-low frequency of 0.002% (template counts) or 0.001% (read counts). Clones detected in sequenced pre-transplant spleen, lymph node, or MLR CFSE-low populations of the donor or recipient were defined as mappable. Cumulative frequency of alloreactive clones was calculated as a percentage of all sequences weighted by copy number. TCRdb stores this immuneACCESS table with in-frame sequences only. Part of the clones is absent; in the studies checked, under half of the shortfall reflects unresolved V genes, and no reason is known for the rest. That table is the source of V, J and clone size, and D and trimming were worked out from the DNA. This sample lists under 95,000 clones; around 83% were detected once. Together, the top ten hold approximately 0.84% of the sample.

The time point label on this specimen signifies: cells obtained before transplantation from donor or recipient. CD3+CD4+ and CD3+CD8+ populations were FACS-sorted from unstimulated pre-transplant donor and recipient cells taken from spleen or lymph nodes. General conclusions and limits of the study: Early after transplant, peak levels of circulating GvH clones were associated with declines in HvG clones. The relatively low number and heterogeneity of intestinal transplant patients limited the conclusions. GvH clones turned up in recipient bone marrow, with some appearing earlier in ileal mucosa or blood, a pattern consistent with an intestinal mucosal origin. High GvH to HvG T cell clonal ratios were observed in the allografts of patients with donor T cell macrochimerism.

A remark on this clone: Its antigen target is currently unknown. No base quality information exists; no much larger clone differs at one position.

Its CDR3 holds 14 amino acids, cysteine through phenylalanine. Of all the DNA, just the CDR3 is kept, 42 bases in frame from base 1. V loses 0 bases, J loses 0 bases, and the germline ends lie 4 bases apart. The germline V gene yields SGHDT for CDR1 and YYEEEE for CDR2. The chain joins TRBV5-6 to TRBJ2-1, with the D gene too uncertain to name. The clonotype comes from a human donor who received an intestinal transplant. The material was unstimulated CD4+ T cells sorted from spleen or lymph node cells, obtained before intestinal transplant. The CDR3 reads as follows: CASSLDSSYNEQFF. The DNA is as follows: TGTGCCAGCAGCTTGGACAGCTCCTACAATGAGCAGTTCTTC.